Shown below are 20 T cell receptor beta chains from a single sample sequenced in a study of CD8 T cells in Susac syndrome. With random hexamers, reverse transcription was performed on about 0.5 to 1 ug of RNA. TCRdb re-called the immunoSEQ multiplex PCR reads with MiXCR, one entry per CDR3 protein. The sample holds 200,000 or so distinct CDR3 sequences, more than 85% seen once. The sequenced sample consisted of CD8+ T cells from PBMCs. These receptors were taken from a human donor with multiple sclerosis.

The rearrangement uses TRBV5-4 and TRBJ2-5, with 8 bases lining up with TRBD2. Germline V CDR1 and CDR2: SGHNT, YYREEE (reference sequence). Germline trimming cut 3 bases from V and 4 bases from J; bases unmatched to any gene: 11. CDR3 length equals 16 residues. CDR3 DNA sequence: TGTGCCAGCAGCTCACGGGGACTAGAGCATTCAGAGACCCAGTACTTC. Translated, it gives CASSSRGLEHSETQYF.

This clonotype was observed once. The rearrangement joins TRBV6-6 to TRBJ2-7; D unclear. This CDR3 contains 15 residues. Per the germline V gene, CDR1 is MNHNY and CDR2 is SVGAGI (reference sequence). Trimming stripped 0 bases from V and 2 bases from J, with 11 bases between. CDR3 protein: CASSYSETAPYEQYF. CDR3 nucleotides: TGTGCCAGCAGTTACTCGGAAACAGCGCCCTACGAGCAGTACTTC.

This sequence joins TRBV20-1 and TRBJ2-7, with D possibly being TRBD1 or TRBD2 (5 bases each). CDR1 is DFQATT, CDR2 SNEGSKA, per germline (reference sequence). V gave up 6 bases and J gave up 3 bases, with 12 bases separating them. The CDR3 contains 12 residues. Written as DNA, the CDR3 is TGCAGTGCACTAGGGGCCAGCTACGAGCAGTACTTC. This encodes CSALGASYEQYF.

V and J are TRBV3-1 and TRBJ1-2, with a weak D call TRBD1 (5 bases). The CDR3 has 13 amino acids. V lost 0 bases, J lost 7 bases, and 9 bases lay in between. Germline V gene data show CDR1 as LGHDT and CDR2 as YNNKEL (reference sequence). In nucleotides, the CDR3 is TGTGCCAGCAGCCAAGAGCCAGGGCTTGGCTACACCTTC. This encodes CASSQEPGLGYTF. Looking up the rest from reference TRBV3-1 and TRBJ1-2 gives the full variable domain: DTAVSQTPKYLVTQMGNDKSIKCEQNLGHDTMYWYKQDSKKFLKIMFSYNNKELIINETVPNRFSPKSPDKAHLNLHINSLELGDSAVYFCASSQEPGLGYTFGSGTRLTVV.

CDR3 DNA sequence: TGTGCCAGCAGCTTAAGCTGGAGCGGGGACCAAGAGACCCAGTACTTC. Its protein product is CASSLSWSGDQETQYF. The V and J genes are TRBV7-9 and TRBJ2-5, with TRBD2 identical over 7 bases. With 2 bases clipped from V and 0 bases from J, the junction kept 6 bases outside the gene matches. This CDR3 is built from 16 residues. Germline values: CDR1 SEHNR, CDR2 FQNEAQ (reference sequence).

V gene TRBV7-9 combines with J gene TRBJ2-1, with 7 bases identical to TRBD2. Germline loops: CDR1 SEHNR, CDR2 FQNEAQ (reference sequence). This CDR3 contains 14 residues. With V trimmed by 4 bases and J by 6 bases, 6 bases remained unmatched. CDR3 loop: CASSSAWEGNEQFF. For the CDR3, the DNA is TGTGCCAGCAGCTCTGCATGGGAGGGCAATGAGCAGTTCTTC.

The rearrangement links TRBV6-2 or TRBV6-3 to TRBJ1-1, with a weak D call TRBD1 (5 bases). The germline V gene encodes CDR1 MNHEY and CDR2 SVGEGT. The V gene lost 6 bases and the J gene lost 0 bases, with 11 bases spanning the gap. The CDR3 is made up of 14 amino acids. For the CDR3, the DNA is TGTGCCAGCAGAACAAACAGGCTGAACACTGAAGCTTTCTTT. As protein: CASRTNRLNTEAFF.

V gene TRBV19 combines with J gene TRBJ1-1; TRBD1 might be the D (6 bases). CDR3 size: 15 residues. Germline loops: CDR1 LNHDA, CDR2 SQIVND (reference sequence). V lost 3 bases, J lost 1 base, and 12 bases lay in between. The CDR3 sequence: CASSMGALGNTEAFF. The CDR3 coding sequence is TGTGCCAGTAGTATGGGGGCGTTGGGGAACACTGAAGCTTTCTTT.

This chain joins TRBV27 and TRBJ1-1; TRBD1 matches at 9 bases. This CDR3 is 14 amino acids long. Unmatched junction bases numbered 7, after V lost 3 bases and J lost 8 bases. From germline, CDR1 is MNHEY and CDR2 SMNVEV (reference sequence). The CDR3 nucleotides are TGTGCCAGCAGTTTGGGGACAGGGACGAGCGAAGCTTTCTTT. Residues: CASSLGTGTSEAFF.

The chain recombines TRBV9 with TRBJ1-2; 7 bases align to TRBD1. V was pared by 4 bases and J by 1 base, with 10 bases of the junction left unmatched. CDR1 SGDLS and CDR2 YYNGEE come from the germline V gene. This CDR3 has 16 residues. The CDR3 loop reads CASSSTQGVRNYGYTF. In DNA form, the CDR3 reads TGTGCCAGCAGCTCGACGCAGGGGGTCCGTAACTATGGCTACACCTTC.

V and J are TRBV13 and TRBJ2-2; D is possibly TRBD1 or TRBD2 (5 bases each). Trimming removed 2 bases from V and 8 bases from J, with 15 bases in between. CDR3 length equals 15 residues. Germline CDR1 is PRHDT and CDR2 is FYEKMQ (reference sequence). The CDR3 here is CASSLPRDGRGELFF. Written as DNA, the CDR3 is TGTGCCAGCAGCTTACCCCGGGACGGGCGTGGGGAGCTGTTTTTT.

This clonotype appeared a few times. This sequence joins TRBV27 and TRBJ2-7; D might be TRBD2 (6 bases). Germline V gene sequence: CDR1 MNHEY, CDR2 SMNVEV (reference sequence). V was shortened by 3 bases and J by 1 base, with 7 bases between the two germline ends. The CDR3 sequence is 13 residues long. The CDR3, as DNA: TGTGCCAGCAGTTTTCGGGGGTCCTACGAGCAGTACTTC. It is translated as CASSFRGSYEQYF.

The genes are TRBV7-9 and TRBJ2-1; D is possibly TRBD2 (6 bases). Trimming stripped 1 base from V and 8 bases from J, with 15 bases between. CDR3 size: 15 residues. CDR1 is SEHNR and CDR2 is FQNEAQ in the germline V gene (reference sequence). The CDR3 nucleotides are TGTGCCAGCAGCTTAGTAGTCAGCGGGTTCGATGAGCAGTTCTTC. This gives the protein CASSLVVSGFDEQFF.

V and J are TRBV2 and TRBJ2-2; TRBD2 matches 7 bases. The length of the CDR3 is 14 residues. The V gene's germline CDR1 is SNHLY and CDR2 FYNNEI. The junction had 4 bases not matched to a gene; V was cut back by 3 bases and J by 6 bases. CDR3 residues: CASSDREGPGELFF. CDR3 DNA sequence: TGTGCCAGCAGTGACAGGGAGGGACCCGGGGAGCTGTTTTTT.

The J gene is TRBJ1-2, the V gene TRBV3-1; D may be TRBD1 (5 bases). Germline assignment: CDR1 LGHDT and CDR2 YNNKEL (reference sequence). The V end lost 1 base, the J end lost 8 bases, and 17 bases lay between the germline ends. This CDR3 contains 15 residues. The CDR3 loop is CASSQVEWGIWGYTF. The CDR3 nucleotides read TGTGCCAGCAGCCAAGTAGAGTGGGGGATTTGGGGCTACACCTTC.

This chain uses TRBV19 with TRBJ2-5; 9 nucleotides match TRBD1. The V and J ends lost 7 bases and 5 bases, in that order; junction bases with no gene match: 5. This CDR3 contains 13 residues. The germline gives CDR1 LNHDA, CDR2 SQIVND (reference sequence). CDR3 nucleotide sequence: TGTGCCAGTACGGACAGGGGTCAGGAGACCCAGTACTTC. It encodes CASTDRGQETQYF.

The gene calls are TRBV28 and TRBJ2-2; 11 nucleotides line up with TRBD2. CDR3 length equals 14 residues. Germline CDR1 MDHEN, CDR2 SYDVKM. After removal of 2 bases from V and 10 bases from J, the junction contained 3 bases not matched to a gene. This chain's CDR3 is CASSLIAGGSELFF. The CDR3 bases are TGTGCCAGCAGTTTAATAGCGGGAGGGTCGGAGCTGTTTTTT.

The chain couples TRBV6-6 to TRBJ1-6, with D unresolved. This CDR3 comprises 13 residues. Germline V lookup: CDR1 MNHNY, CDR2 SVGAGI (reference sequence). Trimming removed 2 bases at V and 5 bases at J, with 4 bases between. The CDR3 DNA is TGTGCCAGCAGTTACCCAGATAATTCACCCCTCCACTTT. Protein sequence: CASSYPDNSPLHF.

The CDR3 DNA is TGTGCCAGCACTCGAAATCGGGGGACGGGGGAGCTGTTTTTT. This translates into CASTRNRGTGELFF. The chain combines TRBV5-4 with TRBJ2-2, with D perhaps matching TRBD2 (6 bases). The CDR3 spans 14 residues. V lost 6 bases and J lost 8, with 17 bases in between. Germline loops: CDR1 SGHNT, CDR2 YYREEE (reference sequence).

The gene calls are TRBV7-9 and TRBJ2-5, with D possibly TRBD2 on 6 matching bases. Germline V gene sequence: CDR1 SEHNR, CDR2 FQNEAQ (reference sequence). This CDR3 is built from 13 residues. V lost 5 bases and J lost 4, with 11 bases in between. CDR3 DNA sequence: TGTGCCAGCAGCCCCCACGGGGGAGAGACCCAGTACTTC. This gives the protein CASSPHGGETQYF. The whole variable domain, filled in from reference TRBV7-9 and TRBJ2-5, reads DTGVSQNPRHKITKRGQNVTFRCDPISEHNRLYWYRQTLGQGPEFLTYFQNEAQLEKSRLLSDRFSAERPKGSFSTLEIQRTEQGDSAMYLCASSPHGGETQYFGPGTRLLVL.